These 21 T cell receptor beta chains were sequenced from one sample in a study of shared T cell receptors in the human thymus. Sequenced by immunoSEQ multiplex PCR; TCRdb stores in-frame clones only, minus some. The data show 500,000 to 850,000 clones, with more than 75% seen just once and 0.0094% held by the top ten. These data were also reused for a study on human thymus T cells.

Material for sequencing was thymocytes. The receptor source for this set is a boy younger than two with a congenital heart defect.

The CDR3 coding sequence is TGTGCCAGCTACGGACTCGGACCCTACGAGCAGTACTTC. This sequence encodes CASYGLGPYEQYF. The V and J genes are TRBV28 and TRBJ2-7, with D tentatively TRBD2 (5 bases). With 8 bases removed from V and 2 bases from J, the gap between germline ends came to 13 bases. Germline V CDR1 and CDR2: MDHEN, SYDVKM. CDR3 length: 13 residues.

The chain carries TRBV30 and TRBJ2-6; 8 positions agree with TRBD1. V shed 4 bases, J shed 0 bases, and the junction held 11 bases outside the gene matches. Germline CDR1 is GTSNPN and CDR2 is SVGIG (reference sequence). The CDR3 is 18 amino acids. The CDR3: CAWTGTGTGLSGANVLTF. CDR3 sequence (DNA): TGTGCCTGGACCGGGACCGGGACAGGCCTCTCTGGGGCCAACGTCCTGACTTTC.

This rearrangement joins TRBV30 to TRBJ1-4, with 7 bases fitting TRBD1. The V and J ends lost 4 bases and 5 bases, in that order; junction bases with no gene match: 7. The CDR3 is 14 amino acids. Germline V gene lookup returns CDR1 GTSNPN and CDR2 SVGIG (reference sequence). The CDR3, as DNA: TGTGCCTGGACGCAGACAGGGCTGAATGAAAAACTGTTTTTT. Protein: CAWTQTGLNEKLFF.

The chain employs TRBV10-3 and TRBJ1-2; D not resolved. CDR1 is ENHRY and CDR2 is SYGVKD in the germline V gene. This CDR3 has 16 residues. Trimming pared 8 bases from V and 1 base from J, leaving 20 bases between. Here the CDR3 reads CAIESRLGGLNYGYTF. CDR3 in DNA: TGTGCCATCGAGTCTAGGTTAGGAGGTCTTAACTATGGCTACACCTTC.

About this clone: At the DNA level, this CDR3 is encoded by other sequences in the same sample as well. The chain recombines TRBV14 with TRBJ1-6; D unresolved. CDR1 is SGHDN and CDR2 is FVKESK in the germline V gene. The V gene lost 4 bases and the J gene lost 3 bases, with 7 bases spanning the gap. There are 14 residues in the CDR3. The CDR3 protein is CASSPGLYNSPLHF. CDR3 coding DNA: TGTGCCAGCAGCCCGGGTCTCTATAATTCACCCCTCCACTTT.

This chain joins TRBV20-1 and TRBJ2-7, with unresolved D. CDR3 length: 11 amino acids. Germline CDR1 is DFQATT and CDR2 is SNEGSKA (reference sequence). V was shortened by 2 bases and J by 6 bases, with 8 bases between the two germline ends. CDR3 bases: TGCAGTGCTAGAAACCCTAGCGAGCAGTACTTC. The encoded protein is CSARNPSEQYF.

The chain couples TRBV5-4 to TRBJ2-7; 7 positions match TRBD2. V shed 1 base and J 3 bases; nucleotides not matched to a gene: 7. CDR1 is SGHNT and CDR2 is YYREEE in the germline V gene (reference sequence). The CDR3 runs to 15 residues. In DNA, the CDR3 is TGTGCCAGCAGCTTGAAAGGACTAGAGTTCTACGAGCAGTACTTC. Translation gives CASSLKGLEFYEQYF.

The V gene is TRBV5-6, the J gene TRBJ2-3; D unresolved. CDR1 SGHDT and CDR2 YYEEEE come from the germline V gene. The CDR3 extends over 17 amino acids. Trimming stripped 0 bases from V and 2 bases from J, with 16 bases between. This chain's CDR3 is CASSLVHRADPTDTQYF. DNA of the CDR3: TGTGCCAGCAGCTTGGTACACAGAGCCGACCCCACAGATACGCAGTATTTT.

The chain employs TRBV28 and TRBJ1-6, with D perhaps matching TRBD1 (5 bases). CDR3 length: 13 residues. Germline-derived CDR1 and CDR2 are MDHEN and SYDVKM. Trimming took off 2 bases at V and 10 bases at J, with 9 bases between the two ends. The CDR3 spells CASSLRGWSPLHF. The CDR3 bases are TGTGCCAGCAGTTTAAGGGGTTGGTCACCCCTCCACTTT.

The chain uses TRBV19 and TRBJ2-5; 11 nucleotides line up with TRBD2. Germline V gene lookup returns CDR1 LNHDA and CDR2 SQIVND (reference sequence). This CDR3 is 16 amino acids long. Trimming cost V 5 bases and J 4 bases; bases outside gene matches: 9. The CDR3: CASSPSRGLAGETQYF. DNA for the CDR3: TGTGCCAGTAGTCCGAGCCGAGGACTAGCGGGAGAGACCCAGTACTTC. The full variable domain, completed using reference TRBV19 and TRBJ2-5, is DGGITQSPKYLFRKEGQNVTLSCEQNLNHDAMYWYRQDPGQGLRLIYYSQIVNDFQKGDIAEGYSVSREKKESFPLTVTSAQKNPTAFYLCASSPSRGLAGETQYFGPGTRLLVL.

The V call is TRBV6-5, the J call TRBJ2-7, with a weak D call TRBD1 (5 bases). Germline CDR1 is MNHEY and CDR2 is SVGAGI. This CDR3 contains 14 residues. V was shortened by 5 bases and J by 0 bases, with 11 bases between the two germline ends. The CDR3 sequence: CASSPVGPSYEQYF. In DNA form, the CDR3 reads TGTGCCAGCAGTCCCGTGGGGCCCTCCTACGAGCAGTACTTC.

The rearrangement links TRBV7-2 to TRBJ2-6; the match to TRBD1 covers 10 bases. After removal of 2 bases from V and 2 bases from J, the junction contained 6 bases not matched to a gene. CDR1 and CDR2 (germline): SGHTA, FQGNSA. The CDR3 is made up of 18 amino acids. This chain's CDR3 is CASSLSWDRGAGANVLTF. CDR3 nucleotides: TGTGCCAGCAGCTTAAGCTGGGACAGGGGAGCTGGGGCCAACGTCCTGACTTTC.

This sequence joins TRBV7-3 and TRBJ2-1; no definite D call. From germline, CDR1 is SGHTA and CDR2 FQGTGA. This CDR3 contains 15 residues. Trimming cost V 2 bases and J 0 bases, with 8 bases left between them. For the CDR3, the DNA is TGTGCCAGCAGCTTAGCGTTTAGCTCCTACAATGAGCAGTTCTTC. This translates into CASSLAFSSYNEQFF. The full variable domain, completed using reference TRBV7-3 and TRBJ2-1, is GAGVSQTPSNKVTEKGKYVELRCDPISGHTALYWYRQSLGQGPEFLIYFQGTGAADDSGLPNDRFFAVRPEGSVSTLKIQRTERGDSAVYLCASSLAFSSYNEQFFGPGTRLTVL.

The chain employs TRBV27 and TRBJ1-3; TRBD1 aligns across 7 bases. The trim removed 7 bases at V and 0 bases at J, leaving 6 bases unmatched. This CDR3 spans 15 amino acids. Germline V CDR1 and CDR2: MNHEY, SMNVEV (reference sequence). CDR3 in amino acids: CASKRGPSSGNTIYF. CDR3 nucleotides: TGTGCCAGCAAGAGGGGGCCGAGCTCTGGAAACACCATATATTTT.

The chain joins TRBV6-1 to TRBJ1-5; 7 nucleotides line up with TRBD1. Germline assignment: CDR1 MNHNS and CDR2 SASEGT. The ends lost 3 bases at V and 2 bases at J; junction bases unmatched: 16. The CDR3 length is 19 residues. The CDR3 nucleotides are TGTGCCAGCAGTGATCTATCCTTGGGCAGGGGGATTGGCAATCAGCCCCAGCATTTT. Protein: CASSDLSLGRGIGNQPQHF.

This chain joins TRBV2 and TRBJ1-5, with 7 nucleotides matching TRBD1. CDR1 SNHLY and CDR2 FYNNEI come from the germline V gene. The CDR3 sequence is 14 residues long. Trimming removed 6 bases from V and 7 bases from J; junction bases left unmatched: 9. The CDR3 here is CASRGGDSRQPQHF. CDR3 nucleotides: TGTGCCAGCAGGGGTGGGGACAGCCGGCAGCCCCAGCATTTT.

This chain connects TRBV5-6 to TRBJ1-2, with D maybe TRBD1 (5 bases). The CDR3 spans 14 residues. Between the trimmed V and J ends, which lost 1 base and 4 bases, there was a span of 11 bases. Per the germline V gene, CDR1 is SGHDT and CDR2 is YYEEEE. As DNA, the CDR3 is TGTGCCAGCAGCTTGTCCGGGGGAGGCTATGGCTACACCTTC. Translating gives CASSLSGGGYGYTF. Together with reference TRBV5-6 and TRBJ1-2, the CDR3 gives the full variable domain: DAGVTQSPTHLIKTRGQQVTLRCSPKSGHDTVSWYQQALGQGPQFIFQYYEEEERQRGNFPDRFSGHQFPNYSSELNVNALLLGDSALYLCASSLSGGGYGYTFGSGTRLTVV.

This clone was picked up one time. Here the CDR3 DNA reads TGTGCCAGCAGTTTCGGGGGGCTGTTTGAGGGAAACACCATATATTTT. This gives the protein CASSFGGLFEGNTIYF. The chain couples TRBV28 to TRBJ1-3; D might be TRBD1 (6 bases). Germline CDR1 and CDR2: MDHEN and SYDVKM. The CDR3 has 16 residues. Trimming removed 3 bases from V and 4 bases from J, with 16 bases in between.

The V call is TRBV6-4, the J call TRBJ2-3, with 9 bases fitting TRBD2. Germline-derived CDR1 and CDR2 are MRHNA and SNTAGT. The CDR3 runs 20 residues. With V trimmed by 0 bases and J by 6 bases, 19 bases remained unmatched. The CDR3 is CASSDSTAPQTRGGPDTQYF. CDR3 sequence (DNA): TGTGCCAGCAGTGACTCCACTGCTCCACAGACGCGGGGGGGCCCCGATACGCAGTATTTT.

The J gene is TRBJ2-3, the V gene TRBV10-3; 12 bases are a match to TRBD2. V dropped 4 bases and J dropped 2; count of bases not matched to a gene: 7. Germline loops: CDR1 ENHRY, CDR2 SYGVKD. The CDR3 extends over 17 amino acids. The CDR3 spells CAISAPGLAGTTDTQYF. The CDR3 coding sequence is TGTGCCATCAGTGCCCCGGGACTAGCGGGCACCACAGATACGCAGTATTTT.

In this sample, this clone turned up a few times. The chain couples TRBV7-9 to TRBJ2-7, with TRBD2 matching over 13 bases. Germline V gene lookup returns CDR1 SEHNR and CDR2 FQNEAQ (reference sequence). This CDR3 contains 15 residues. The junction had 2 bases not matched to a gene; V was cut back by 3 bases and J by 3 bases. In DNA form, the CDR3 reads TGTGCCAGCAGCTTCCGGACTAGCGGGAGCTACGAGCAGTACTTC. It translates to CASSFRTSGSYEQYF.